This TCR beta chain appears in the sequencing data of a study of OX40 agonist ivuxolimab in advanced cancers. Study-wide background: In this trial design, patients received ivuxolimab intravenously at 0.01 to 10 mg/kg every 2 weeks. The diagnoses of dose-escalation patients were hepatocellular carcinoma, melanoma, renal cell or head and neck cancer. The dose-escalation cohort was just under 85% male, with a mean age of 60 years, ranging roughly 23 to 79. Whole-study findings and limits: Expanded clones belonging to CD8+ T cells outnumbered, on average, those of CD4+.

As to this clone: As yet, its antigen is unknown.

Data came from immunoSEQ multiplex PCR; TCRdb stores just in-frame clones and leaves some out. Of roughly 59,000 clones listed, approximately 85% are singletons. The sequencing here drew on CD4+ or CD8+ T cells sorted from blood, taken in a trial of the OX40 agonist ivuxolimab. The TCR comes from an adult with an advanced solid tumor such as melanoma, head and neck, liver or kidney cancer.

CDR3 bases: TGTGCCAGCAGACGAACAGGGAGGAAAACTGAAGCTTTCTTT. Its protein is CASRRTGRKTEAFF. V usage is TRBV5-6 and J usage is TRBJ1-1, with D maybe TRBD1 (6 bases). V lost 5 bases and J 5 bases, leaving 16 bases between the germline ends. CDR3 length: 14 residues. Germline values: CDR1 SGHDT, CDR2 YYEEEE.